Listed below are T cell receptor beta chains from one sample, sequenced in a study of cytomegalovirus exposure and HLA in healthy donors. Sequencing used immunoSEQ multiplex PCR; TCRdb keeps in-frame clones, though not all of them. The table records roughly 150,000 clones, just under 80% of them present only once. Sequencing used PBMCs. Receptor source: a woman between 40 and 55 years old in good health and CMV-seropositive. Each CDR3 is given with its conserved first and last residue. The D gene is left open where the match is weak. Clone size is not always given. Where it is, it says once, few, many or a class for expanded clones.

TGTGCCAGCAGCACACGGTCAGGAATTCAGCCCCAGCATTTT	CASSTRSGIQPQHF	.	TRBV28	TRBJ1-5	.
TGTGCCTGGAGTGCATCGACAGGGAGACTGTTTTTT	CAWSASTGRLFF	.	TRBV30	TRBJ1-4	TRBD1
TGTGCCTCTCGAAGGGGGCGGGACAGCCCTTACGAGCAGTACTTC	CASRRGRDSPYEQYF	.	TRBV5-4	TRBJ2-7	.
TGTGCCAGCCGGACAGGGCTCTATGGCTACACCTTC	CASRTGLYGYTF	.	TRBV27	TRBJ1-2	TRBD1
TGTGCCAGCAGCCCCCTCTTAGCGGGGGGGCCCCCCGGGGAGCTGTTTTTT	CASSPLLAGGPPGELFF	.	TRBV7-8	TRBJ2-2	TRBD2
TGTGGGTCTGCTGCGTGGCCCCAGCATTTT	CGSAAWPQHF	.	TRBV19	TRBJ1-5	.
TGCGCCAGCAGCTTTAGTAACGATCCCACAGATACGCAGTATTTT	CASSFSNDPTDTQYF	.	TRBV5-1	TRBJ2-3	.
TGCGCCAGCAGTCCCGTGAGGGTAGGCACCGGGGAGCTGTTTTTT	CASSPVRVGTGELFF	.	TRBV10-1	TRBJ2-2	.
TGTGCCAGCAGCGTAGGGGACAGGAAAATTGAAGCTTTCTTT	CASSVGDRKIEAFF	.	TRBV9	TRBJ1-1	TRBD1
TGTGCCAGTAGTATAGCTCGGGGACAGGGGGCGAATGGCTACACCTTC	CASSIARGQGANGYTF	.	TRBV19	TRBJ1-2	TRBD1
TGTGCCAGCAGCCCACTGGGCAGTTATGAAAAACTGTTTTTT	CASSPLGSYEKLFF	once	TRBV7-8	TRBJ1-4	.
TGTGCCTGGAGTGTCGGGGGGTTAGCCAAAAACAGTCAGTACTTC	CAWSVGGLAKNSQYF	.	TRBV30	TRBJ2-4	TRBD2
TGTGCCAGCAGCTTACTGAGAGCGCTAATGGGCGGGGAGCTGTTTTTT	CASSLLRALMGGELFF	.	TRBV7-2	TRBJ2-2	.
TGCGCCAGCAGCTTGGGACTAGCGGGGGTCGGTGAGCAGTTCTTC	CASSLGLAGVGEQFF	.	TRBV5-1	TRBJ2-1	TRBD2
TGTGCCAGCAGTAAAGGGGGTTCCGGGGAGCTGTTTTTT	CASSKGGSGELFF	.	TRBV7-3	TRBJ2-2	.
TGTGCCAGTAGTGAGCCGGGACAGGGTCCCCAAGAGACCCAGTACTTC	CASSEPGQGPQETQYF	.	TRBV19	TRBJ2-5	TRBD1
TGTGCCAGCACCGCCCTAATTGAAGCTTTCTTT	CASTALIEAFF	.	TRBV2	TRBJ1-1	.
TGTGCCAGCAGTCCCCACACCTCCGGGGGCGAGCAGTACTTC	CASSPHTSGGEQYF	.	TRBV28	TRBJ2-7	.
TGTGCCAGCAGAAAGTCGGGGTCTTGGGATGGCTACACCTTC	CASRKSGSWDGYTF	once	TRBV6-6	TRBJ1-2	.
TGTGCCAGCAGCTCCTCACAGTCCACTGAAGCTTTCTTT	CASSSSQSTEAFF	.	TRBV7-3	TRBJ1-1	.
TGTGCCAGCAGTCATCTGAATAGGGGCCGCAGCAATCAGCCCCAGCATTTT	CASSHLNRGRSNQPQHF	.	TRBV5-8	TRBJ1-5	.
TGCGCCAGCAGCTTGGCCCAGGTAGGATCAGATACGCAGTATTTT	CASSLAQVGSDTQYF	.	TRBV5-1	TRBJ2-3	.
TGCGCCAGCAGCTTGGCTCTAGCGGGACCCTACAATGAGCAGTTCTTC	CASSLALAGPYNEQFF	.	TRBV5-1	TRBJ2-1	TRBD2
TGTGCCAGCAGAGCCGGAGGTGGCTACACCTTC	CASRAGGGYTF	.	TRBV7-9	TRBJ1-2	.
TGTGCCAGCAGCCCCGGGGCGGATGCGGGAGTGGAGCCCCAGCATTTT	CASSPGADAGVEPQHF	.	TRBV5-6	TRBJ1-5	.
TGTGCCAGCTCCCCAGTGCGGGGGGCGAACACCGGGGAGCTGTTTTTT	CASSPVRGANTGELFF	.	TRBV5-4	TRBJ2-2	TRBD2
TGTGCCATCAGTCAGCCTAGCGGGGGCTGGGATACGCAGTATTTT	CAISQPSGGWDTQYF	.	TRBV10-3	TRBJ2-3	TRBD2
TGTGCCAGCAGTCCCCTTCTGGCGGGGGCCGAGACCCAGTACTTC	CASSPLLAGAETQYF	.	TRBV27	TRBJ2-5	.
TGCGCCAGCAGCTTGGTAGGGGATCCCTCATATGGCTACACCTTC	CASSLVGDPSYGYTF	.	TRBV5-1	TRBJ1-2	.
TGTGCCAGCAGCTTTTCTGGGGGCGGAGGACAGCCCCAGCATTTT	CASSFSGGGGQPQHF	.	TRBV5-8	TRBJ1-5	.
TGTGCCAGCAGTTACGGTGGGGAGGGGTTGTACAATGAGCAGTTCTTC	CASSYGGEGLYNEQFF	once	TRBV6-6	TRBJ2-1	TRBD2
TGTGCCAGCAGTTACGACGGGAATCAGCCCCAGCATTTT	CASSYDGNQPQHF	.	TRBV6-6	TRBJ1-5	.
TGTGCCAGCAGCTCGCCGGGACAGGGGACGGAATTTATAAATGAGCAGTTCTTC	CASSSPGQGTEFINEQFF	.	TRBV7-7	TRBJ2-1	TRBD1
TGTGCCAGCAGCTTAGTCGGTACCGGAGAAGAGACCCAGTACTTC	CASSLVGTGEETQYF	few	TRBV7-7	TRBJ2-5	.
TGTGCCAGTAGCTTGAACACTGAAGCTTTCTTT	CASSLNTEAFF	.	TRBV19	TRBJ1-1	.
TGTGCCAGCAGCCCTTTGGCGGGGCGGGTAGAGACCCAGTACTTC	CASSPLAGRVETQYF	.	TRBV9	TRBJ2-5	.
TGTGCCAGCAGTTACCGAAGTAGAGGGTTTGAAGCTTTCTTT	CASSYRSRGFEAFF	.	TRBV6-5	TRBJ1-1	.
TGCGCCAGCAGCTTACAGTTAAATGAAAAACTGTTTTTT	CASSLQLNEKLFF	.	TRBV5-1	TRBJ1-4	.
TGCGCCAGCAGCGGACAATTAGCTGGACGGAGCTCCTACAATGAGCAGTTCTTC	CASSGQLAGRSSYNEQFF	few	TRBV5-1	TRBJ2-1	.
TGTTCCAGCAGCTCCCTATCATCCGGGACAGGGCGATCACCCCTCCACTTT	CSSSSLSSGTGRSPLHF	.	TRBV7-9	TRBJ1-6	TRBD1
TGTGCCAGCAGTTACTCGAGGGGCGGGGATGAAAAACTGTTTTTT	CASSYSRGGDEKLFF	.	TRBV6-5	TRBJ1-4	.
TGTGCCAGCAGAGAAACAGGGGGATCTGTTGAAGCTTTCTTT	CASRETGGSVEAFF	.	TRBV2	TRBJ1-1	TRBD1
TGCGCCAGCAGCCAAGTAGGTCGGGGGAGCACTGAAGCTTTCTTT	CASSQVGRGSTEAFF	.	TRBV4-1	TRBJ1-1	.
TGTGCCAGCACACGGACAGGGGTGAACTATGGCTACACCTTC	CASTRTGVNYGYTF	.	TRBV2	TRBJ1-2	TRBD1
TGCGCCAGCAGCCAGGGTCCGGGTTTTGGGGAGCAGTTCTTC	CASSQGPGFGEQFF	.	TRBV4-3	TRBJ2-1	.
TGTGCCAGCAGTACACCCGGGTCGGGGAAGTACTTC	CASSTPGSGKYF	.	TRBV28	TRBJ2-7	.
TGTGCCATCAGTGAGCCGGGACTAGCGGGCCCCGAGCAGTTCTTC	CAISEPGLAGPEQFF	.	TRBV10-3	TRBJ2-1	TRBD2
TGTGCCAGCACCGAGACAGGGCGCGCTGAAGCTTTCTTT	CASTETGRAEAFF	.	TRBV6-6	TRBJ1-1	TRBD1